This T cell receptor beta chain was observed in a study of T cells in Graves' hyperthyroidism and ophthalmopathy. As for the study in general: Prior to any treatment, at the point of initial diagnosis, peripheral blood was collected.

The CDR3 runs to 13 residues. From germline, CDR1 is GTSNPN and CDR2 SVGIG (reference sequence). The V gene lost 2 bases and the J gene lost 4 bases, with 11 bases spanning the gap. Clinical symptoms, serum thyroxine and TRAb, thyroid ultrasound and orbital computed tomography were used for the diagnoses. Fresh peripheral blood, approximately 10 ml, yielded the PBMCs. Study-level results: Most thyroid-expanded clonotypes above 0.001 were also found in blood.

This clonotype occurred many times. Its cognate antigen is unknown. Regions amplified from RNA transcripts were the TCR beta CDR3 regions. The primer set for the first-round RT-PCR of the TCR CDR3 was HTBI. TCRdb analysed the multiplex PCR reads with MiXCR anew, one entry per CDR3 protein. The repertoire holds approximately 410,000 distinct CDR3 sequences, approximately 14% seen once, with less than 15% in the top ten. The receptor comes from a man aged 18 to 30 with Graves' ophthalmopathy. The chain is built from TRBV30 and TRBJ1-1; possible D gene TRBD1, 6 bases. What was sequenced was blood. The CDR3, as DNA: TGTGCCTGGAGTTCCGGGGGCGTCACTGAAGCTTTCTTT. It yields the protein CAWSSGGVTEAFF.